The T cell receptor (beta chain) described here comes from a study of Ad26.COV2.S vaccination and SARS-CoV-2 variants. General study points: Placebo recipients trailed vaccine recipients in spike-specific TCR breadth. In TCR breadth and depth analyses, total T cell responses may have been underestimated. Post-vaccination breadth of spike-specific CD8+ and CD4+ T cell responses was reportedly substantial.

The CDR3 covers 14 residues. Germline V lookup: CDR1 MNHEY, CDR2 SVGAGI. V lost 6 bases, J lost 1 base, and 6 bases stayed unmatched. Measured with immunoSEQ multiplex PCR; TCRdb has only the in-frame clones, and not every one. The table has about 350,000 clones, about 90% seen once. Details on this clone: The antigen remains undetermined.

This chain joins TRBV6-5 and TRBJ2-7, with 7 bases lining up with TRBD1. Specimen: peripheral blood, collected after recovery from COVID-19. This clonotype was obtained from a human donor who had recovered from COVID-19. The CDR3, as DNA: TGTGCCAGCAGCTCGACAGGGTTTTCCTACGAGCAGTACTTC. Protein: CASSSTGFSYEQYF.